One sample yielded the 20 T cell receptor beta chains listed below, sequenced in a study of cytomegalovirus exposure and HLA in healthy donors. PCR used 60 Vbeta primers and 13 Jbeta primers. Data came from immunoSEQ multiplex PCR; TCRdb stores just in-frame clones and leaves some out. The sample carries about 130,000 clones, roughly 73% recorded once. Sequencing used PBMCs. All receptors come from a male donor in good health and CMV-seronegative.

The gene calls are TRBV4-3 and TRBJ1-1; no definite D call. V was shortened by 0 bases and J by 1 base, with 3 bases between the two germline ends. This CDR3 has 13 residues. The germline V gene has CDR1 LGHNA and CDR2 YSLEER. The CDR3 spells CASSQDRNTEAFF. CDR3 nucleotide sequence: TGCGCCAGCAGCCAAGATAGGAACACTGAAGCTTTCTTT.

V gene TRBV19 combines with J gene TRBJ1-6, with 8 bases fitting TRBD1. With V trimmed by 5 bases and J by 5 bases, 11 bases remained unmatched. Looked up from germline, CDR1 is LNHDA and CDR2 is SQIVND (reference sequence). This CDR3 is 17 amino acids long. CDR3 protein: CASSLGQGGGDNSPLHF. In nucleotides, the CDR3 is TGTGCCAGTAGTCTCGGACAGGGAGGGGGTGATAATTCACCCCTCCACTTT. The variable domain in full, with the rest retrieved from reference TRBV19 and TRBJ1-6, is DGGITQSPKYLFRKEGQNVTLSCEQNLNHDAMYWYRQDPGQGLRLIYYSQIVNDFQKGDIAEGYSVSREKKESFPLTVTSAQKNPTAFYLCASSLGQGGGDNSPLHFGNGTRLTVT.

The V gene is TRBV5-4, the J gene TRBJ2-7; no firm D call. V dropped 1 base and J dropped 3 bases, with 5 bases sitting between them. Germline assignment: CDR1 SGHNT and CDR2 YYREEE (reference sequence). This CDR3 comprises 12 residues. The DNA of the CDR3 is TGTGCCAGCAGCTTGACGGGCTACGAGCAGTACTTC. This translates into CASSLTGYEQYF. Full variable domain (rest looked up from reference TRBV5-4 and TRBJ2-7): ETGVTQSPTHLIKTRGQQVTLRCSSQSGHNTVSWYQQALGQGPQFIFQYYREEENGRGNFPPRFSGLQFPNYSSELNVNALELDDSALYLCASSLTGYEQYFGPGTRLTVT.

On this clone: The junction departs from germline at one end; a sequencing error may be responsible. This sequence joins TRBV5-1 and TRBJ2-5; possible D gene TRBD2, 6 bases. CDR3 length: 14 amino acids. Germline CDR1 is SGHRS and CDR2 is YFSETQ. The DNA for the CDR3 is TGCGCCAGCAGCTTGGCACCCCCGGGGGAGACCCAGCACTTC. Translation: CASSLAPPGETQHF.

This clone has just a few counts. The J gene is TRBJ1-4, the V gene TRBV7-9, with D uncertain. The V end lost 5 bases, the J end lost 0 bases, and 7 bases lay between the germline ends. This CDR3 contains 14 residues. The V gene's germline CDR1 is SEHNR and CDR2 FQNEAQ (reference sequence). The CDR3 region is CASSLRSTNEKLFF. The DNA for the CDR3 is TGTGCCAGCAGCCTCCGTTCAACTAATGAAAAACTGTTTTTT. The variable domain in full, with the rest retrieved from reference TRBV7-9 and TRBJ1-4, is DTGVSQNPRHKITKRGQNVTFRCDPISEHNRLYWYRQTLGQGPEFLTYFQNEAQLEKSRLLSDRFSAERPKGSFSTLEIQRTEQGDSAMYLCASSLRSTNEKLFFGSGTQLSVL.

V is TRBV4-1 and J is TRBJ2-7, with 8 bases identical to TRBD2. The V segment lost 4 bases and the J segment 3 bases; nucleotides outside the gene matches: 8. This CDR3 region has 15 residues. Germline-derived CDR1 and CDR2 are MGHRA and YSYEKL. The DNA for the CDR3 is TGCGCCAGCAGCCCCCCGGGCGGGGGGAACTACGAGCAGTACTTC. Translating it yields CASSPPGGGNYEQYF.

The chain recombines TRBV6-1 with TRBJ2-6; D remains unclear. Germline V gene lookup returns CDR1 MNHNS and CDR2 SASEGT. With 5 bases removed from V and 0 bases from J, the gap between germline ends came to 8 bases. The CDR3 sequence is 15 residues long. CDR3 in DNA: TGTGCCAGCAGTTCACTTCGCTCTGGGGCCAACGTCCTGACTTTC. As protein: CASSSLRSGANVLTF.

The genes are TRBV6-1 and TRBJ2-1; the D gene is possibly TRBD1 (5 bases). CDR1 is MNHNS, CDR2 SASEGT, per germline. The CDR3 has 15 amino acids. V lost 2 bases and J lost 1, with 9 bases in between. Here the CDR3 DNA reads TGTGCCAGCAGTGAAATGGGGCTGTCCTACAATGAGCAGTTCTTC. Protein sequence: CASSEMGLSYNEQFF.

In its sample, this clone was seen once. CDR3 sequence reads: CASSLEAGLTYEQYF. The CDR3 DNA reads TGCGCCAGCAGCTTGGAGGCAGGGTTGACCTACGAGCAGTACTTC. The chain has TRBV5-1 and TRBJ2-7; TRBD1 is a possible D gene (5 bases). Germline loops: CDR1 SGHRS, CDR2 YFSETQ. Trimming took 0 bases from V and 2 from J, leaving 12 bases between them. This CDR3 contains 15 residues.

The V gene is TRBV5-5, the J gene TRBJ1-2; D ambiguous. The CDR3 sequence is 15 residues long. V gave up 2 bases and J gave up 3 bases, with 14 bases separating them. Germline CDR1 is SGHKS and CDR2 is YYEKEE (reference sequence). This chain's CDR3 is CASSFRILLDYGYTF. CDR3 bases: TGTGCCAGCAGCTTTAGGATCCTACTAGACTATGGCTACACCTTC.

J is TRBJ2-7 and V is TRBV4-2, with 7 bases aligning to TRBD1. Germline CDR1 reads LGHNA; CDR2 reads YNFKEQ. The CDR3 has 15 residues. J gave up 5 bases and V 0 bases, and 7 bases lay outside the gene matches. The CDR3 region has the DNA TGTGCCAGCAGCCAAGATCCAGGGGGAGACAACGAGCAGTACTTC. Amino acids: CASSQDPGGDNEQYF.

The gene calls are TRBV5-1 and TRBJ2-2, with D maybe TRBD1 (5 bases). CDR3 size: 15 residues. Germline CDR1 SGHRS, CDR2 YFSETQ. Deletions cut 7 bases from V and 8 bases from J, with 21 bases between. The CDR3: CASGANPGAAGELFF. CDR3 sequence (DNA): TGCGCCAGCGGGGCCAACCCCGGTGCGGCTGGGGAGCTGTTTTTT.

The chain uses TRBV29-1 and TRBJ2-3; weak D call: TRBD2 (5 bases). CDR3 length equals 14 residues. CDR1 and CDR2 (germline): SQVTM, ANQGSEA. V was trimmed by 4 bases and J by 1 base, leaving 12 bases between them. The CDR3 sequence: CSVAGKWGTDTQYF. CDR3 sequence (DNA): TGCAGCGTTGCCGGGAAATGGGGCACAGATACGCAGTATTTT.

This chain joins TRBV18 and TRBJ2-1, with 8 bases fitting TRBD1. Germline V gene sequence: CDR1 KGHSH, CDR2 LQKENI. The CDR3 consists of 16 residues. V lost 2 bases and J lost 3; bases outside the gene matches: 6. The CDR3, as DNA: TGTGCCAGCTCACCATACGGACAGGGAGTCTACAATGAGCAGTTCTTC. Translated: CASSPYGQGVYNEQFF.

The chain employs TRBV27 and TRBJ2-1; weak D call: TRBD1 (6 bases). Germline lookup yields CDR1 MNHEY and CDR2 SMNVEV (reference sequence). The CDR3 is 13 residues long. V was trimmed by 3 bases and J by 6 bases, leaving 9 bases between them. The CDR3 region is CASSLGAFNEQFF. The DNA for the CDR3 is TGTGCCAGCAGTTTGGGGGCATTCAATGAGCAGTTCTTC.

V and J are TRBV6-1 and TRBJ2-1; tentatively, D is TRBD2 (6 bases). Germline V gene data show CDR1 as MNHNS and CDR2 as SASEGT. This CDR3 region has 16 residues. Deletions cut 4 bases from V and 2 bases from J, with 15 bases between. This chain's CDR3 is CASSVTLAPTYNEQFF. The CDR3 region has the DNA TGTGCCAGCAGTGTGACGCTAGCGCCTACCTACAATGAGCAGTTCTTC.

The J gene is TRBJ1-5, the V gene TRBV2, with 8 bases lining up with TRBD1. This CDR3 has 14 residues. V was clipped by 6 bases and J by 1 base; unmatched bases: 2. The germline V gene encodes CDR1 SNHLY and CDR2 FYNNEI. The DNA for the CDR3 is TGTGCCAGCAGCCGGACAGGGAGCAATCAGCCCCAGCATTTT. Amino acids: CASSRTGSNQPQHF. Drawing the rest from reference TRBV2 and TRBJ1-5, the complete variable domain is EPEVTQTPSHQVTQMGQEVILRCVPISNHLYFYWYRQILGQKVEFLVSFYNNEISEKSEIFDDQFSVERPDGSNFTLKIRSTKLEDSAMYFCASSRTGSNQPQHFGDGTRLSIL.

J is TRBJ2-5 and V is TRBV9; possible D gene TRBD1, 7 bases. The CDR3 extends over 14 amino acids. Germline values: CDR1 SGDLS, CDR2 YYNGEE. Trimming cost V 4 bases and J 5 bases, with 15 bases left between them. The CDR3 DNA reads TGTGCCAGCAGCTTCCAGGGGGGAGAGGAGACCCAGTACTTC. Protein: CASSFQGGEETQYF.

The chain couples TRBV5-1 to TRBJ2-3, with TRBD2 matching 9 bases. The CDR3 runs 15 residues. CDR1 and CDR2 (germline): SGHRS, YFSETQ. The V gene end was trimmed by 5 bases and the J gene end by 1 base; junction bases not matched to a gene: 5. CDR3 amino acids: CASSPERGGTDTQYF. The CDR3 DNA is TGCGCCAGCAGTCCAGAGCGGGGGGGCACAGATACGCAGTATTTT.

The CDR3 DNA follows: TGTGCCAGCAGTTTAGCGGGTTCCGGGACTATTATGAATACGCAGTATTTT. Its protein is CASSLAGSGTIMNTQYF. The chain carries TRBV27 and TRBJ2-3, with 7 nucleotides matching TRBD2. The CDR3 totals 17 residues. Germline V CDR1 and CDR2: MNHEY, SMNVEV (reference sequence). V dropped 2 bases and J dropped 7; count of bases not matched to a gene: 15.